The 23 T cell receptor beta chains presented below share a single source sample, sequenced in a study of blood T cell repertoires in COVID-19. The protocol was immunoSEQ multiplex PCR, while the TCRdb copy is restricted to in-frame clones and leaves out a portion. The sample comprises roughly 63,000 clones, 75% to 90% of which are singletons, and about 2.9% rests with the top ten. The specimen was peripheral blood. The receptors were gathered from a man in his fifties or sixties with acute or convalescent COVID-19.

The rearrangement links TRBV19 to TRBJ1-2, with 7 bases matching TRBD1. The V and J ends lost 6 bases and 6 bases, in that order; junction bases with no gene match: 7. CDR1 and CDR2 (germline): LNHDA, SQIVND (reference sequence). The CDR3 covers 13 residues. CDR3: CASRFQQGNGYTF. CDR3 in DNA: TGTGCCAGTAGATTTCAACAGGGGAATGGCTACACCTTC.

This CDR3 is CASSSGQGGNEQFF. The CDR3 DNA reads TGCGCCAGCAGCTCGGGACAGGGTGGAAATGAGCAGTTCTTC. The chain employs TRBV5-1 and TRBJ2-1; 9 positions agree with TRBD1. This CDR3 is 14 amino acids long. The germline V gene has CDR1 SGHRS and CDR2 YFSETQ. Trimming at V came to 3 bases and at J to 7 bases, leaving 5 bases not matched to a gene.

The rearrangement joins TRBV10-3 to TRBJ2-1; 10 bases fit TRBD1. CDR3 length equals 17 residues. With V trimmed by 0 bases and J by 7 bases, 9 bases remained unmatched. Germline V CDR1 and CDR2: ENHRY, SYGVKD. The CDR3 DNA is TGTGCCATCAGTGAGTCGATGGGACAGGGGAGTCTAAATGAGCAGTTCTTC. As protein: CAISESMGQGSLNEQFF.

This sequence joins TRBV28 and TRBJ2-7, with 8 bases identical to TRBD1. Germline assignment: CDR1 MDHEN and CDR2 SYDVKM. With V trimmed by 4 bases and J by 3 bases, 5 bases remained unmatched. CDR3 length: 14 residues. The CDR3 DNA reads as TGTGCCAGCAGTTCGGGACAGGCTTTCTACGAGCAGTACGTC. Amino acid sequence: CASSSGQAFYEQYV.

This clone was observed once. CDR3 in amino acids: CASSDVAASYNEQFF. The DNA for the CDR3 is TGTGCCAGCAGTGATGTAGCGGCATCCTACAATGAGCAGTTCTTC. This rearrangement joins TRBV6-4 to TRBJ2-1; the D gene is possibly TRBD2 (6 bases). Trimming pared 3 bases from V and 1 base from J, leaving 10 bases between. This CDR3 has 15 amino acids. Germline values: CDR1 MRHNA, CDR2 SNTAGT.

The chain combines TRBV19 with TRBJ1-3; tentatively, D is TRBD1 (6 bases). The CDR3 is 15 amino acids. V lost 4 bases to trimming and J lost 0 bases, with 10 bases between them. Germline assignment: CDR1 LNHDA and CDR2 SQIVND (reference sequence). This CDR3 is CASSTDRFSGNTIYF. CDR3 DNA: TGTGCCAGTAGTACCGACAGGTTCTCTGGAAACACCATATATTTT.

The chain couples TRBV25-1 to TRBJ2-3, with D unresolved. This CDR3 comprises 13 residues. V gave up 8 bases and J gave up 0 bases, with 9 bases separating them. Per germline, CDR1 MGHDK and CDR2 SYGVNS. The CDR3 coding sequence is TGTGCCAGCGTCCAGACTAGCACAGATACGCAGTATTTT. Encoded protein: CASVQTSTDTQYF.

The chain's CDR3 is CATGTGHQPQHF. CDR3 bases: TGTGCCACCGGGACAGGGCATCAGCCCCAGCATTTT. The chain is built from TRBV19 and TRBJ1-5; 9 bases align to TRBD1. Unmatched junction bases numbered 3, after V lost 10 bases and J lost 5 bases. The germline V gene has CDR1 LNHDA and CDR2 SQIVND (reference sequence). The CDR3 sequence is 12 residues long. The full variable domain, in which reference TRBV19 and TRBJ1-5 provide the parts outside the CDR3, is DGGITQSPKYLFRKEGQNVTLSCEQNLNHDAMYWYRQDPGQGLRLIYYSQIVNDFQKGDIAEGYSVSREKKESFPLTVTSAQKNPTAFYLCATGTGHQPQHFGDGTRLSIL.

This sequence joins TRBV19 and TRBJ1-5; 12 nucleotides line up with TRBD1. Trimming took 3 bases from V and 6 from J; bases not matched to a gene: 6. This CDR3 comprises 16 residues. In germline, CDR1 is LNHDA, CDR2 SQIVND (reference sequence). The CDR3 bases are TGTGCCAGTAGTATGGGACAGGGGGCGCTGGTTCAGCCCCAGCATTTT. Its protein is CASSMGQGALVQPQHF.

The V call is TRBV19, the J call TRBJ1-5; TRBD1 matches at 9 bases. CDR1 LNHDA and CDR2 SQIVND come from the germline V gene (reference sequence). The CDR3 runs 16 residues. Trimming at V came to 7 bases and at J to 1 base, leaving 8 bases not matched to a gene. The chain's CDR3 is CASTPTDRGSNQPQHF. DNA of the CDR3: TGTGCCAGTACCCCAACGGACAGGGGAAGCAATCAGCCCCAGCATTTT.

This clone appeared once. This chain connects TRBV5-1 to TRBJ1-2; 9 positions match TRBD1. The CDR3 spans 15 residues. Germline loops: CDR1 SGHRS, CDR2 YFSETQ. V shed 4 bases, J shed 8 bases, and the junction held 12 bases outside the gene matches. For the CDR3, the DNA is TGCGCCAGCAGCAACGATGGGGGACAGGGAATAGGCTACACCTTC. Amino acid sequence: CASSNDGGQGIGYTF. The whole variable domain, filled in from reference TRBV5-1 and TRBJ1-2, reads KAGVTQTPRYLIKTRGQQVTLSCSPISGHRSVSWYQQTPGQGLQFLFEYFSETQRNKGNFPGRFSGRQFSNSRSEMNVSTLELGDSALYLCASSNDGGQGIGYTFGSGTRLTVV.

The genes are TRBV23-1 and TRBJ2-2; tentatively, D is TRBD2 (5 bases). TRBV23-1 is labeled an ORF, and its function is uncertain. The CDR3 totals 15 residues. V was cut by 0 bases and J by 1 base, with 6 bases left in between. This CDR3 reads CASSQSRGNTGELFF. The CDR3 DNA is TGCGCCAGCAGTCAATCCCGGGGGAACACCGGGGAGCTGTTTTTT.

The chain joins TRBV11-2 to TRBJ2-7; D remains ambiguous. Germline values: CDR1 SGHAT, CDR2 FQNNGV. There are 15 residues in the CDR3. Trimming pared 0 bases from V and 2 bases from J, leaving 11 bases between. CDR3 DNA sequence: TGTGCCAGCAGCTTAGATCGGGTAGCCGCCTACGAGCAGTACTTC. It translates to CASSLDRVAAYEQYF.

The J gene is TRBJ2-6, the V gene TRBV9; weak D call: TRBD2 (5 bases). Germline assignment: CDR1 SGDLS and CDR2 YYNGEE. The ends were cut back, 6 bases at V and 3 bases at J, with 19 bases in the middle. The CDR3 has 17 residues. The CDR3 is CASTLEVGIGGANVLTF. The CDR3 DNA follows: TGTGCCAGCACCTTGGAGGTGGGCATCGGTGGGGCCAACGTCCTGACTTTC.

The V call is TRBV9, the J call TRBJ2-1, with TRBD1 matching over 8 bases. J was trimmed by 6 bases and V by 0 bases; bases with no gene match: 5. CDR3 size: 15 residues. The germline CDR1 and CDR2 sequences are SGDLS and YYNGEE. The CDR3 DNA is TGTGCCAGCAGCGTAGGACAGGGGTCTCTCAATGAGCAGTTCTTC. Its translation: CASSVGQGSLNEQFF. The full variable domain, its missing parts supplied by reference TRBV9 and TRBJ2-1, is DSGVTQTPKHLITATGQRVTLRCSPRSGDLSVYWYQQSLDQGLQFLIQYYNGEERAKGNILERFSAQQFPDLHSELNLSSLELGDSALYFCASSVGQGSLNEQFFGPGTRLTVL.

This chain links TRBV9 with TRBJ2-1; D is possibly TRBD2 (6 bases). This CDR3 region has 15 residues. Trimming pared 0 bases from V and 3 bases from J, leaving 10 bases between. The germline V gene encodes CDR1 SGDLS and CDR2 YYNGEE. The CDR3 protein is CASSVGGDHYNEQFF. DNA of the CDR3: TGTGCCAGCAGCGTAGGGGGGGACCACTACAATGAGCAGTTCTTC.

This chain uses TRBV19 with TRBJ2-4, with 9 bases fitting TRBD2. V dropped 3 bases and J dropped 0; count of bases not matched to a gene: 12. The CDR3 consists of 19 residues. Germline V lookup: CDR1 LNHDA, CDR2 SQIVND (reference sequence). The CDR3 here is CASSIRGSGSDLAKNIQYF. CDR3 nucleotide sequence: TGTGCCAGTAGTATTCGTGGTAGCGGGAGTGATCTAGCCAAAAACATTCAGTACTTC.

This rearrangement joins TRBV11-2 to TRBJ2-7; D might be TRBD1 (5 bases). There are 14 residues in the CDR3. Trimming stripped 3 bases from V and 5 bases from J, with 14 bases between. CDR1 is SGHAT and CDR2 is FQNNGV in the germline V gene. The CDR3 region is CASSFLLQGNEQYF. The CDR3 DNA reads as TGTGCCAGCAGCTTCCTCCTCCAGGGCAACGAGCAGTACTTC.

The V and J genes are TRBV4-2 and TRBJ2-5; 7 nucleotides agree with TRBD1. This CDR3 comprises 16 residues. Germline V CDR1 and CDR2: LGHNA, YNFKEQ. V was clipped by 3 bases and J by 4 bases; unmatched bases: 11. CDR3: CASSQSPGQYTETQYF. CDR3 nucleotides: TGTGCCAGCAGCCAGTCCCCGGGACAGTATACAGAGACCCAGTACTTC.

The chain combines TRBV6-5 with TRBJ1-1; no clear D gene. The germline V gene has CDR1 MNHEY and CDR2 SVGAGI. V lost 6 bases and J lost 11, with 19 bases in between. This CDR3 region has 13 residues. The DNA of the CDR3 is TGTGCCAGCAGACTCGACCCCGGTAGGGAGGCTTTCTTT. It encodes CASRLDPGREAFF.

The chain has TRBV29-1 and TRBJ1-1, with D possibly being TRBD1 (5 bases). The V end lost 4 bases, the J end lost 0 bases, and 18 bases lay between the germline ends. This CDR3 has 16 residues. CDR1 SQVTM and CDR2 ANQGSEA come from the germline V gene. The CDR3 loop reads CSVVWGLGPVNTEAFF. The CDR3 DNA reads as TGCAGCGTTGTTTGGGGACTCGGTCCGGTGAACACTGAAGCTTTCTTT.

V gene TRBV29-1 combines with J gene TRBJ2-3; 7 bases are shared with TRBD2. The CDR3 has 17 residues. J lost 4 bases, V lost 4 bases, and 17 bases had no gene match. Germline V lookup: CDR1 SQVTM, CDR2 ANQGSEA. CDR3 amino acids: CSVGAHSGIAVSDTQYF. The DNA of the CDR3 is TGCAGCGTTGGGGCCCACAGCGGGATTGCAGTTTCAGATACGCAGTATTTT.

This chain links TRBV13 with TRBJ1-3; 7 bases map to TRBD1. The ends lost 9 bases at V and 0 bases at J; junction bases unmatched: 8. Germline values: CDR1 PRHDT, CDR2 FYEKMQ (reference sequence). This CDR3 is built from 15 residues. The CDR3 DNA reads TGTGCCAGTCAACCGGGACAGTACTCTGGAAACACCATATATTTT. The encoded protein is CASQPGQYSGNTIYF.